The 26 T cell receptor beta chains below come from one sample, sequenced in a study of blood T cell repertoires in COVID-19. The table came from immunoSEQ multiplex PCR; TCRdb's copy has only in-frame clones and leaves some out. Of just over 300,000 clones listed, about 91% are singletons. Specimen: PBMCs or T cells enriched from blood (not recorded which). The receptors shown here come from a woman between 18 and 29 years old who had recovered from COVID-19.

This chain connects TRBV27 to TRBJ2-1; TRBD2 matches at 9 bases. Per the germline V gene, CDR1 is MNHEY and CDR2 is SMNVEV (reference sequence). The CDR3 contains 19 residues. The V gene end was trimmed by 10 bases and the J gene end by 0 bases; junction bases not matched to a gene: 19. CDR3 sequence: CATRGASGIPGRSYNEQFF. CDR3 DNA sequence: TGTGCCACCCGAGGGGCTAGCGGGATTCCTGGCCGCTCCTACAATGAGCAGTTCTTC.

This clone appeared a few times. DNA for the CDR3: TGTGCCAGCAGCCCAGGACGGACAGGGTGGTCCTACGAGCAGTACTTC. This sequence encodes CASSPGRTGWSYEQYF. The V and J genes are TRBV14 and TRBJ2-7, with 8 nucleotides matching TRBD1. V shed 4 bases, J shed 1 base, and the junction held 9 bases outside the gene matches. Germline V gene lookup returns CDR1 SGHDN and CDR2 FVKESK. This CDR3 has 16 residues.

The gene calls are TRBV12-3 or TRBV12-4 and TRBJ2-4; D possibly corresponds to TRBD1 (6 bases). The CDR3 runs 13 residues. V was cut by 7 bases and J by 7 bases, with 14 bases left in between. The CDR3 spells CASTDGQLNIQYF. Here the CDR3 DNA reads TGTGCCAGCACCGACGGACAGCTTAACATTCAGTACTTC.

This rearrangement joins TRBV9 to TRBJ2-5; 9 nucleotides line up with TRBD2. With V trimmed by 4 bases and J by 5 bases, 9 bases remained unmatched. The CDR3 spans 15 residues. Germline V lookup: CDR1 SGDLS, CDR2 YYNGEE. The CDR3 protein is CASSNHRAGGETQYF. As DNA, the CDR3 is TGTGCCAGCAGCAACCATAGAGCGGGAGGCGAGACCCAGTACTTC.

CDR3 amino acids: CATSRGRSDTDTQYF. CDR3 bases: TGTGCCACCAGCAGAGGGCGGAGCGACACAGATACGCAGTATTTT. The V gene is TRBV15, the J gene TRBJ2-3; the D is unclear. The length of the CDR3 is 15 residues. The V gene lost 1 base and the J gene lost 2 bases, with 10 bases spanning the gap. Per the germline V gene, CDR1 is LNHNV and CDR2 is YYDKDF (reference sequence).

This chain connects TRBV28 to TRBJ1-3; D remains ambiguous. Trimming took off 2 bases at V and 4 bases at J, with 9 bases between the two ends. The CDR3 extends over 14 amino acids. Per the germline V gene, CDR1 is MDHEN and CDR2 is SYDVKM. The DNA of the CDR3 is TGTGCCAGCAGTTTAACCTCTACCGGAAACACCATATATTTT. It yields the protein CASSLTSTGNTIYF.

This sequence joins TRBV18 and TRBJ1-4; no reliable D call. The CDR3 runs to 16 residues. Per the germline V gene, CDR1 is KGHSH and CDR2 is LQKENI. The V gene lost 6 bases and the J gene lost 0 bases, with 14 bases spanning the gap. CDR3 sequence reads: CASSAAFYATNEKLFF. In DNA form, the CDR3 reads TGTGCCAGCTCGGCGGCATTTTATGCAACTAATGAAAAACTGTTTTTT.

About this clone: The sample has other DNA sequences that encode this CDR3 too. The chain carries TRBV19 and TRBJ1-6, with 8 bases matching TRBD1. The CDR3 is made up of 16 amino acids. Germline loops: CDR1 LNHDA, CDR2 SQIVND (reference sequence). V dropped 4 bases and J dropped 0; count of bases not matched to a gene: 2. CDR3 residues: CASSRTGGSYNSPLHF. The DNA of the CDR3 is TGTGCCAGTAGTAGAACAGGGGGCTCCTATAATTCACCCCTCCACTTT. The full variable domain, its missing parts supplied by reference TRBV19 and TRBJ1-6, is DGGITQSPKYLFRKEGQNVTLSCEQNLNHDAMYWYRQDPGQGLRLIYYSQIVNDFQKGDIAEGYSVSREKKESFPLTVTSAQKNPTAFYLCASSRTGGSYNSPLHFGNGTRLTVT.

The CDR3 sequence: CASSQDVRGDYGYTF. CDR3 bases: TGTGCCAGCAGCCAAGACGTTCGGGGGGACTATGGCTACACCTTC. This chain connects TRBV4-2 to TRBJ1-2, with D possibly matching TRBD1 (5 bases). Trimming cost V 0 bases and J 3 bases, with 11 bases left between them. CDR1 and CDR2 (germline): LGHNA, YNFKEQ. The length of the CDR3 is 15 residues.

J is TRBJ2-3 and V is TRBV7-2; no clear D. The CDR3 sequence is 16 residues long. Trimming left V 3 bases short and J 1 base short, with 14 bases between. CDR1 and CDR2 (germline): SGHTA, FQGNSA. The CDR3 nucleotides are TGTGCCAGCAGCTTTAGTTCGTCGGCGGGCACAGATACGCAGTATTTT. This sequence encodes CASSFSSSAGTDTQYF. The whole variable domain, filled in from reference TRBV7-2 and TRBJ2-3, reads GAGVSQSPSNKVTEKGKDVELRCDPISGHTALYWYRQSLGQGLEFLIYFQGNSAPDKSGLPSDRFSAERTGGSVSTLTIQRTQQEDSAVYLCASSFSSSAGTDTQYFGPGTRLTVL.

A remark on this clone: Additional DNA sequences in this sample encode the identical CDR3. V is TRBV11-2 and J is TRBJ1-2, with TRBD1 as a possible D gene (6 bases). The CDR3 consists of 13 residues. The V gene's germline CDR1 is SGHAT and CDR2 FQNNGV. With 5 bases removed from V and 2 bases from J, the gap between germline ends came to 9 bases. This chain's CDR3 is CASSQGQNYGYTF. CDR3 bases: TGTGCCAGCAGCCAAGGACAGAACTATGGCTACACCTTC.

The chain has TRBV27 and TRBJ2-3; TRBD2 aligns across 10 bases. Germline lookup yields CDR1 MNHEY and CDR2 SMNVEV (reference sequence). Trimming removed 5 bases from V and 0 bases from J; junction bases left unmatched: 5. The CDR3 is 16 residues long. CDR3 sequence: CASSPGTSESTDTQYF. CDR3 sequence (DNA): TGTGCCAGCAGTCCCGGGACTAGCGAGAGCACAGATACGCAGTATTTT.

The gene calls are TRBV5-1 and TRBJ1-2; 8 bases map to TRBD1. The ends lost 4 bases at V and 7 bases at J; junction bases unmatched: 6. This CDR3 is 13 amino acids long. The germline V gene encodes CDR1 SGHRS and CDR2 YFSETQ. The CDR3 region is CASSAGQGGGYTF. The CDR3 DNA reads as TGCGCCAGCAGCGCCGGACAGGGAGGTGGCTACACCTTC.

This rearrangement joins TRBV27 to TRBJ2-2; D gene unclear. V shed 3 bases and J shed 6 bases, with 5 bases lying between them. Per the germline V gene, CDR1 is MNHEY and CDR2 is SMNVEV (reference sequence). The length of the CDR3 is 12 residues. Here the CDR3 DNA reads TGTGCCAGCAGTTTCCTCTCCGGGGAGCTGTTTTTT. Translation: CASSFLSGELFF.

The J gene is TRBJ1-3, the V gene TRBV9; weak D call: TRBD1 (6 bases). Trimming pared 2 bases from V and 1 base from J, leaving 16 bases between. CDR3 length: 17 residues. Per the germline V gene, CDR1 is SGDLS and CDR2 is YYNGEE. The CDR3 loop reads CASSVGAGTPSGNTIYF. The CDR3 DNA sequence: TGTGCCAGCAGCGTGGGCGCCGGGACACCGTCTGGAAACACCATATATTTT.

The chain recombines TRBV7-3 with TRBJ2-3; 8 nucleotides agree with TRBD2. This CDR3 has 15 amino acids. After removal of 5 bases from V and 4 bases from J, the junction contained 8 bases not matched to a gene. Per germline, CDR1 SGHTA and CDR2 FQGTGA. The CDR3 DNA reads TGTGCCAGCAGCCTCCGGGGGGGAGAGGCAGATACGCAGTATTTT. This translates into CASSLRGGEADTQYF.

The chain carries TRBV2 and TRBJ2-3; 12 bases agree with TRBD2. This CDR3 is built from 14 residues. From germline, CDR1 is SNHLY and CDR2 FYNNEI. V trimming: 9 bases; J trimming: 4 bases; junction bases outside the gene matches: 5. The CDR3 sequence is CASVLAGGPDTQYF. Written as DNA, the CDR3 is TGTGCCAGTGTCCTAGCGGGAGGGCCAGATACGCAGTATTTT.

The chain employs TRBV3-1 (or the pseudogene TRBV3-2) and TRBJ2-7; D possibly corresponds to TRBD2 (5 bases). The germline V and J ends were trimmed by 1 base and 5 bases, with 12 bases remaining between them. The CDR3 is made up of 14 amino acids. Germline loops: CDR1 LGHDT, CDR2 YNNKEL (reference sequence). DNA of the CDR3: TGTGCCAGCAGCCAAGGGGTAGGGCGGGACGAGCAGTACTTC. This translates into CASSQGVGRDEQYF.

The chain recombines TRBV7-2 with TRBJ1-1; a possible D gene is TRBD1 (6 bases). With 5 bases removed from V and 6 bases from J, the gap between germline ends came to 19 bases. Germline V gene lookup returns CDR1 SGHTA and CDR2 FQGNSA. CDR3 length equals 15 residues. CDR3 in DNA: TGTGCCAGCAGCAACCGAGTCAGGGGAGGGCCTGAAGCTTTCTTT. It encodes CASSNRVRGGPEAFF.

V usage is TRBV5-1 and J usage is TRBJ1-5; weak D call: TRBD1 (5 bases). Germline loops: CDR1 SGHRS, CDR2 YFSETQ. The CDR3 is 15 amino acids. Trimming removed 3 bases at V and 6 bases at J, with 16 bases between. CDR3 DNA sequence: TGCGCCAGCAGCTGGACCTCAGGGAAGGGTCAGCCCCAGCATTTT. This gives the protein CASSWTSGKGQPQHF. Together with reference TRBV5-1 and TRBJ1-5, the CDR3 gives the full variable domain: KAGVTQTPRYLIKTRGQQVTLSCSPISGHRSVSWYQQTPGQGLQFLFEYFSETQRNKGNFPGRFSGRQFSNSRSEMNVSTLELGDSALYLCASSWTSGKGQPQHFGDGTRLSIL.

The chain combines TRBV2 with TRBJ1-5; D unclear. Germline V gene data show CDR1 as SNHLY and CDR2 as FYNNEI. The CDR3 length is 14 residues. Deletions cut 6 bases from V and 0 bases from J, with 9 bases between. CDR3 nucleotides: TGTGCCAGCAGCCTGAGAAATAGCAATCAGCCCCAGCATTTT. It translates to CASSLRNSNQPQHF.

The chain joins TRBV3-1 (or the pseudogene TRBV3-2) to TRBJ1-1; the match to TRBD1 covers 7 bases. The CDR3 is 15 amino acids. The trim removed 5 bases at V and 0 bases at J, leaving 6 bases unmatched. Germline V gives CDR1 LGHDT, CDR2 YNNKEL (reference sequence). The CDR3 DNA sequence: TGTGCCAGCAGCGACAGGGACAACATGAACACTGAAGCTTTCTTT. Amino acids: CASSDRDNMNTEAFF.

The CDR3 loop reads CASSLPGFRYEQYF. In nucleotides, the CDR3 is TGTGCCAGCAGCTTACCAGGATTCCGCTACGAGCAGTACTTC. The rearrangement links TRBV7-9 to TRBJ2-7; D gene ambiguous. The CDR3 length is 14 residues. The V and J ends lost 2 bases and 3 bases respectively, with 11 bases between them. The germline CDR1 and CDR2 sequences are SEHNR and FQNEAQ (reference sequence).

The rearrangement links TRBV11-1 to TRBJ1-1; 8 bases align to TRBD1. The CDR3 loop spans 14 amino acids. V was clipped by 8 bases and J by 6 bases; unmatched bases: 11. Per germline, CDR1 SGHAT and CDR2 FQDESV (reference sequence). DNA for the CDR3: TGTGCCAGCGGGGTAGGCAGGGGGCGAGCTGAAGCTTTCTTT. This gives the protein CASGVGRGRAEAFF.

V and J are TRBV5-6 and TRBJ2-5, with TRBD2 identical over 10 bases. The trim removed 2 bases at V and 5 bases at J, leaving 6 bases unmatched. Germline assignment: CDR1 SGHDT and CDR2 YYEEEE. The CDR3 covers 15 residues. CDR3 in DNA: TGTGCCAGCAGCTTCAAGCGGGGGGGCCGGGAGACCCAGTACTTC. Its translation: CASSFKRGGRETQYF.

This sequence joins TRBV19 and TRBJ1-5; 9 nucleotides line up with TRBD1. Trimming removed 6 bases from V and 3 bases from J; junction bases left unmatched: 6. The germline V gene has CDR1 LNHDA and CDR2 SQIVND (reference sequence). The length of the CDR3 is 15 residues. The CDR3: CASREQGAYNQPQHF. The CDR3 DNA follows: TGTGCCAGTAGGGAACAGGGGGCGTACAATCAGCCCCAGCATTTT.